This is a list of T cell receptor beta chains from one sample in a study of control samples from healthy donors and cancer patients. Only in-frame clones appear in the TCRdb table, and some are missing; sequencing was by immunoSEQ multiplex PCR. The table records 170,000 or so clones, around 92% of them present only once. Sequencing used blood. The origin of the receptors is a woman aged 40-49 years in good health. Both conserved end residues are trimmed from each CDR3. The D gene is left open where the match is weak. Clone sizes are given selectively: once, few, many, or a class where the clone is expanded.

j_call d_call clone_size v_call cdr3_length cdr3_aa
TRBJ2-7 . . TRBV6-5 12 ASSSWTALGEQY
TRBJ2-3 . . TRBV6-6 12 ASTNRVGTDTQY
TRBJ2-5 . . TRBV6-5 13 ASSSSWGAQETQY
TRBJ1-2 . . TRBV7-9 11 ASSPQGAGGYT
TRBJ1-3 TRBD1 . TRBV10-3 13 AISELQGAGNTIY
TRBJ1-2 TRBD1 . TRBV27 13 ASSGSRTGLNGYT
TRBJ1-6 . . TRBV10-3 11 AISEGMNSPLH
TRBJ2-5 . . TRBV7-6 12 ASSLEMVEETQY
TRBJ2-1 . . TRBV4-2 16 ASSQDPWEEVSYNEQF
TRBJ1-6 . . TRBV5-1 14 ASSFGPERNNSPLH
TRBJ1-2 . once TRBV29-1 10 SVDGGFYGYT
TRBJ1-6 . . TRBV7-9 13 ASSSSIGERSPLH
TRBJ1-4 TRBD1 . TRBV27 13 ASSLNGQGFEKLF
TRBJ1-2 . . TRBV5-1 14 ASSLGLGDGNYGYT
TRBJ1-6 . . TRBV6-6 13 ASSYIRENNSPLH
TRBJ2-7 . . TRBV2 13 ASSEAVGVSYEQY
TRBJ2-3 TRBD2 . TRBV5-1 14 ASSLVLAVGADTQY
TRBJ2-4 . . TRBV6-5 10 ASTSAGNIQY
TRBJ1-3 . . TRBV6-5 12 ASRPTYSGNTIY
TRBJ2-2 . . TRBV18 14 ASSGRSRVDTGELF
TRBJ2-5 TRBD2 . TRBV6-5 13 ASSYSSGAQETQY
TRBJ1-5 . . TRBV3-1/TRBV3-2 13 ASSQGTFPYQPQH
TRBJ2-3 TRBD2 . TRBV6-2/TRBV6-3 14 ASSSRLAGGPDTQY
TRBJ1-4 . once TRBV4-1 14 ASSPGRTVMNEKLF
TRBJ1-4 . . TRBV6-1 15 ASSEPGRGGTNEKLF